Many counts were recorded for the clone carrying this TCR beta chain. The sample is drawn from a study of T cells in Graves' hyperthyroidism and ophthalmopathy. The CDR3 spans 13 residues. Looked up from germline, CDR1 is SGHTA and CDR2 is FQGNSA. V gave up 6 bases and J gave up 5 bases, with 13 bases separating them. Amplification of TCR beta CDR3 regions was performed using RNA transcripts as template. The study used the HTBI primer set for a first-round RT-PCR of the TCR CDR3. A single record per CDR3 protein comes from TCRdb applying MiXCR to the multiplex PCR reads. Here the sample spans hundreds of thousands of distinct CDR3 sequences, about 15% being singletons.

V and J are TRBV7-2 and TRBJ1-1, with D possibly matching TRBD1 (5 bases). The clonotype was recovered from a young man with Graves' ophthalmopathy. The sequencing input was blood. The CDR3 region is CASSLWGVTEAFF. CDR3 DNA sequence: TGTGCCAGCAGTCTGTGGGGGGTGACTGAAGCTTTCTTT.